Listed below are T cell receptor beta chains from one sample, sequenced in a study of T cell repertoires in ileal Crohn's disease. Repertoires were generated with immunoSEQ multiplex PCR, while TCRdb's copy carries only in-frame clones and drops some. Of 6,500 to 9,000 clones detected, 70% to 80% appear once; the ten largest clones hold under 5.5%. What was sequenced was ileal tissue. The receptor source for this set is an adult with Crohn's disease. The CDR3 runs from the conserved cysteine through the conserved F or W. The order of the fields is CDR3 length, D gene, V gene, J gene, CDR3 protein. The D gene is left open where the match is weak.

cdr3_length: 13; d_call: .; v_call: TRBV10-2; j_call: TRBJ1-2; cdr3_aa: CASNNGALYGYTF
cdr3_length: 17; d_call: TRBD2; v_call: TRBV7-9; j_call: TRBJ2-7; cdr3_aa: CASSRSSIAGVTYEQYF
cdr3_length: 16; d_call: TRBD1; v_call: TRBV7-2; j_call: TRBJ1-1; cdr3_aa: CASSTGQGARRTEAFF
cdr3_length: 13; d_call: .; v_call: TRBV18; j_call: TRBJ2-7; cdr3_aa: CASSPPTNGEQYF
cdr3_length: 16; d_call: TRBD2; v_call: TRBV6-5; j_call: TRBJ2-3; cdr3_aa: CASSYSGTSGTDTQYF
cdr3_length: 16; d_call: TRBD2; v_call: TRBV19; j_call: TRBJ2-4; cdr3_aa: CASSGAGGKPNYIQYF
cdr3_length: 14; d_call: .; v_call: TRBV7-8; j_call: TRBJ1-1; cdr3_aa: CASGKGAVNTEAFF
cdr3_length: 16; d_call: TRBD2; v_call: TRBV19; j_call: TRBJ2-1; cdr3_aa: CASSPRGLAGGGEQFF
cdr3_length: 13; d_call: .; v_call: TRBV5-8; j_call: TRBJ1-1; cdr3_aa: CASTWGGSTEAFF
cdr3_length: 15; d_call: TRBD2; v_call: TRBV6-6; j_call: TRBJ2-3; cdr3_aa: CASLMGGVSTDTQYF
cdr3_length: 12; d_call: .; v_call: TRBV6-1; j_call: TRBJ1-1; cdr3_aa: CASMMGSTEAFF
cdr3_length: 14; d_call: TRBD1; v_call: TRBV5-6; j_call: TRBJ1-2; cdr3_aa: CASSLWDRGYGYTF
cdr3_length: 16; d_call: TRBD2; v_call: TRBV7-3; j_call: TRBJ2-5; cdr3_aa: CASSSTFSGNQETQYF
cdr3_length: 14; d_call: TRBD2; v_call: TRBV6-5; j_call: TRBJ2-7; cdr3_aa: CASSRRGGTYEQYF
cdr3_length: 15; d_call: TRBD2; v_call: TRBV9; j_call: TRBJ2-2; cdr3_aa: CASSRDYPGGGELFF
cdr3_length: 18; d_call: TRBD1; v_call: TRBV7-3; j_call: TRBJ2-6; cdr3_aa: CASSPSGTALSGANVLTF
cdr3_length: 14; d_call: .; v_call: TRBV6-6; j_call: TRBJ1-5; cdr3_aa: CASSYGQANQPQHF
cdr3_length: 15; d_call: .; v_call: TRBV2; j_call: TRBJ1-1; cdr3_aa: CASSVEGVGNTEAFF
cdr3_length: 14; d_call: .; v_call: TRBV5-4; j_call: TRBJ1-1; cdr3_aa: CASSFMLVNTEAFF
cdr3_length: 14; d_call: .; v_call: TRBV5-1; j_call: TRBJ1-3; cdr3_aa: CASSAGRVGNTIYF
cdr3_length: 14; d_call: TRBD1; v_call: TRBV4-2; j_call: TRBJ1-5; cdr3_aa: CASSLGQADQPQHF
cdr3_length: 13; d_call: .; v_call: TRBV7-3; j_call: TRBJ1-1; cdr3_aa: CASSLGFGGEAFF
cdr3_length: 15; d_call: .; v_call: TRBV2; j_call: TRBJ2-3; cdr3_aa: CASSPGGLSTDTQYF
cdr3_length: 13; d_call: .; v_call: TRBV5-4; j_call: TRBJ1-2; cdr3_aa: CASSARDFYGYTF